These T cell receptor beta chains were read from a single sample in a study of neurological immune-mediated disorders. TCRdb re-analysed the 5' RACE reads in MiXCR, keeping a single row per CDR3 protein. The table lists some 60,000 distinct CDR3 sequences, around 3.6% of them singletons. Source material: PBMCs. Every receptor here comes from a woman in her twenties or thirties with multiple sclerosis. Both conserved end residues are part of each CDR3. Expanded clones are given a class, and other clones once, few, many or no size at all.

clone size: many
J gene: TRBJ2-5
V gene: TRBV11-2
CDR3 protein: CASSFGTSGGKEETQYF

clone size: many
J gene: TRBJ1-5
V gene: TRBV10-3
CDR3 protein: CAIPADQPQHF

clone size: many
J gene: TRBJ2-2
V gene: TRBV7-2
CDR3 protein: CASSLSSGSGGELFF

clone size: .
J gene: TRBJ2-7
V gene: TRBV5-1
CDR3 protein: CASSSRAGGGYEQYF

clone size: many
J gene: TRBJ2-7
V gene: TRBV28
CDR3 protein: CASIPGGTTYEQYF

clone size: many
J gene: TRBJ2-3
V gene: TRBV5-1
CDR3 protein: CASSLVRSSTDTQYF

clone size: many
J gene: TRBJ2-3
V gene: TRBV5-1
CDR3 protein: CASSLEGSLAGTDTQYF

clone size: many
J gene: TRBJ1-5
V gene: TRBV6-6
CDR3 protein: CASRATAGGGNQPQHF

clone size: many
J gene: TRBJ2-3
V gene: TRBV12-3/TRBV12-4
CDR3 protein: CASSLAGSRTDTQYF

clone size: many
J gene: TRBJ2-1
V gene: TRBV10-2
CDR3 protein: CATWTGVGDEQFF

clone size: many
J gene: TRBJ2-7
V gene: TRBV28
CDR3 protein: CASSLSLANSYEQYF

clone size: many
J gene: TRBJ2-5
V gene: TRBV27
CDR3 protein: CASSSGETQYF

clone size: many
J gene: TRBJ1-6
V gene: TRBV20-1
CDR3 protein: CSARVGYNSPLHF

clone size: many
J gene: TRBJ2-2
V gene: TRBV5-1
CDR3 protein: CASSWGSSTGELFF

clone size: many
J gene: TRBJ2-3
V gene: TRBV28
CDR3 protein: CASSQGGTDTQYF

clone size: few
J gene: TRBJ1-6
V gene: TRBV5-1
CDR3 protein: CASSQGNTPVVLNF

clone size: many
J gene: TRBJ2-2
V gene: TRBV7-9
CDR3 protein: CASSSATGELFF

clone size: many
J gene: TRBJ2-7
V gene: TRBV20-1
CDR3 protein: CSASRPIVAYEQYF

clone size: few
J gene: TRBJ2-7
V gene: TRBV20-1
CDR3 protein: CSAAGSLIYEQYF

clone size: many
J gene: TRBJ2-1
V gene: TRBV5-1
CDR3 protein: CASSLDSRNEQFF

clone size: few
J gene: TRBJ1-1
V gene: TRBV9
CDR3 protein: CASSVEDRALFMNTEAFF

clone size: .
J gene: TRBJ2-7
V gene: TRBV20-1
CDR3 protein: CSARAASGSYEQYF

clone size: few
J gene: TRBJ2-1
V gene: TRBV7-3
CDR3 protein: CASSFRGSSYNEQFF

clone size: many
J gene: TRBJ2-1
V gene: TRBV5-1
CDR3 protein: CASRVSGLSYNEQFF

clone size: .
J gene: TRBJ1-6
V gene: TRBV10-1
CDR3 protein: CASSESWKGLKPLHF

clone size: many
J gene: TRBJ2-7
V gene: TRBV10-3
CDR3 protein: CAILADYPLGEQYF

clone size: .
J gene: TRBJ2-7
V gene: TRBV20-1
CDR3 protein: CSARRVSSREQYF

clone size: many
J gene: TRBJ1-4
V gene: TRBV20-1
CDR3 protein: CSARGQGQQTSTNEKLFF

clone size: many
J gene: TRBJ1-1
V gene: TRBV5-1
CDR3 protein: CASSLSRMNTEAFF

clone size: .
J gene: TRBJ1-2
V gene: TRBV5-6
CDR3 protein: CASSSRTGTFYGYTF

clone size: many
J gene: TRBJ2-5
V gene: TRBV25-1
CDR3 protein: CASRTGQGETQYF

clone size: .
J gene: TRBJ1-6
V gene: TRBV20-1
CDR3 protein: CSAMRTVNSSPLHF

clone size: many
J gene: TRBJ2-6
V gene: TRBV28
CDR3 protein: CASSPASGGANVLTF

clone size: many
J gene: TRBJ2-2
V gene: TRBV5-1
CDR3 protein: CASSLVSGNTGELFF

clone size: many
J gene: TRBJ2-7
V gene: TRBV5-1
CDR3 protein: CASSRDRQSYEQYF

clone size: many
J gene: TRBJ1-1
V gene: TRBV6-5
CDR3 protein: CASSHLWGTEAFF

clone size: many
J gene: TRBJ1-4
V gene: TRBV7-9
CDR3 protein: CASSLGATNEKLFF

clone size: many
J gene: TRBJ2-2
V gene: TRBV28
CDR3 protein: CASRILQGDTGELFF

clone size: .
J gene: TRBJ1-6
V gene: TRBV7-2
CDR3 protein: CASSTWGSYNSPLNF

clone size: many
J gene: TRBJ2-5
V gene: TRBV10-3
CDR3 protein: CAISGAESGRKETQYF

clone size: many
J gene: TRBJ1-6
V gene: TRBV20-1
CDR3 protein: CSARRATVDNSPLHF

clone size: .
J gene: TRBJ2-1
V gene: TRBV20-1
CDR3 protein: CSARVELGLATYNEQFF

clone size: many
J gene: TRBJ2-7
V gene: TRBV7-2
CDR3 protein: CASSLAGGLAGSYGQYF

clone size: .
J gene: TRBJ2-1
V gene: TRBV5-1
CDR3 protein: CASSWDWKGDEQFF

clone size: many
J gene: TRBJ2-1
V gene: TRBV3-1
CDR3 protein: CASSQERGVYNEQFF

clone size: many
J gene: TRBJ2-2
V gene: TRBV10-3
CDR3 protein: CAISRDRRDTGELFF

clone size: many
J gene: TRBJ1-1
V gene: TRBV5-1
CDR3 protein: CASSVERNTEAFF

clone size: many
J gene: TRBJ2-7
V gene: TRBV12-3/TRBV12-4
CDR3 protein: CASRRTGPYEQYF

clone size: many
J gene: TRBJ2-1
V gene: TRBV20-1
CDR3 protein: CSARDVSSGSNEQFF

clone size: many
J gene: TRBJ1-1
V gene: TRBV5-1
CDR3 protein: CASSLVQGPNTEAFF

clone size: few
J gene: TRBJ2-3
V gene: TRBV5-4
CDR3 protein: CASSPGTGGDTQYF

clone size: many
J gene: TRBJ2-7
V gene: TRBV12-3/TRBV12-4
CDR3 protein: CASGPGGHEQYF

clone size: many
J gene: TRBJ2-7
V gene: TRBV5-1
CDR3 protein: CASSLGTGFYEQYF

clone size: many
J gene: TRBJ2-7
V gene: TRBV5-1
CDR3 protein: CASSLDRIYEQYF

clone size: many
J gene: TRBJ2-7
V gene: TRBV15
CDR3 protein: CATSGGGSLQYF

clone size: .
J gene: TRBJ1-1
V gene: TRBV12-3/TRBV12-4
CDR3 protein: CASSRLGGPNTEAFF

clone size: .
J gene: TRBJ1-2
V gene: TRBV7-9
CDR3 protein: CASSLGSEGEGYTF

clone size: few
J gene: TRBJ2-1
V gene: TRBV7-3
CDR3 protein: CASSWKTRDEQFF